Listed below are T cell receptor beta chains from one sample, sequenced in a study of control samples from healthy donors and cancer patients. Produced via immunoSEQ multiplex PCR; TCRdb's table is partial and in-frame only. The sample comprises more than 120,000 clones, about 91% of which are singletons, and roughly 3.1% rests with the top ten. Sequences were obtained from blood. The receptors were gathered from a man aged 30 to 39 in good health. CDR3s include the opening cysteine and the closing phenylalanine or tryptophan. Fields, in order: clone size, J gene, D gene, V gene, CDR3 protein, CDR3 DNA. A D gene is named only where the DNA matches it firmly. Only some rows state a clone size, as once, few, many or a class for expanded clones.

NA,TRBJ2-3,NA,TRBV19,CASSIGPGATDTQYF,TGTGCCAGTAGTATTGGACCGGGGGCAACAGATACGCAGTATTTT
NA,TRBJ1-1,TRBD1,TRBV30,CAWGGQGYTEAFF,TGTGCCTGGGGGGGACAGGGTTACACTGAAGCTTTCTTT
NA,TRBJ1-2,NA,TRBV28,CASSNQGIGLYTF,TGTGCCAGCAGTAACCAGGGGATTGGGCTTTACACCTTC
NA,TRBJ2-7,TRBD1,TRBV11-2,CASSPDRGYEQYF,TGTGCCAGCAGCCCCGACAGGGGCTACGAGCAGTACTTC
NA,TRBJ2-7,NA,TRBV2,CASRTATYEQYF,TGTGCCAGCCGGACAGCCACTTACGAGCAGTACTTC
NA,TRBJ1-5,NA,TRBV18,CASSPGSDNQPQHF,TGTGCCAGCTCACCAGGGAGTGACAATCAGCCCCAGCATTTT
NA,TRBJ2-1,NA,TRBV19,CASSIFPEVEQFF,TGTGCCAGTAGTATTTTTCCGGAAGTAGAGCAGTTCTTC
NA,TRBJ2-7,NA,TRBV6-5,CASSYSSSLLSYEQYF,TGTGCCAGCAGTTACTCGAGTTCACTACTCTCCTACGAGCAGTACTTC
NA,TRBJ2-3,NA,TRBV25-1,CASSVLTDTQYF,TGTGCCAGCAGTGTCCTAACAGATACGCAGTATTTT
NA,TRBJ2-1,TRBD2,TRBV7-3,CASSSVGRGLESYNEQFF,TGTGCCAGCAGCTCAGTGGGTAGGGGACTAGAATCCTACAATGAGCAGTTCTTC
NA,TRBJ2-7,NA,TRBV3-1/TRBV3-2,CASSQGLRGYEQYF,TGTGCCAGCAGCCAAGGGCTCAGGGGCTACGAGCAGTACTTC
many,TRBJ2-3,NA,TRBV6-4,CASSDGGAGSDTQYF,TGTGCCAGCAGTGACGGGGGGGCCGGATCAGATACGCAGTATTTT
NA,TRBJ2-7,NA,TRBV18,CASSQTDLFEQYF,TGTGCCAGCTCACAGACAGATTTATTCGAGCAGTACTTC
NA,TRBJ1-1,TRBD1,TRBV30,CAWSHRTGEAFF,TGTGCCTGGAGTCATCGGACAGGGGAAGCTTTCTTT
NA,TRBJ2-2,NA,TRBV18,CASSPLNQVAGTGELFF,TGTGCCAGCTCACCATTAAACCAGGTCGCGGGCACCGGGGAGCTGTTTTTT
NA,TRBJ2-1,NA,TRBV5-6,CASSQGNEQFF,TGTGCCAGCAGCCAAGGGAATGAGCAGTTCTTC
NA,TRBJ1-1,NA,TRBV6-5,CASSYRSGVENTEAFF,TGTGCCAGCAGTTACCGCAGCGGGGTGGAGAACACTGAAGCTTTCTTT
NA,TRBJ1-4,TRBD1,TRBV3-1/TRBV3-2,CASSQDRRRGPTNEKLFF,TGTGCCAGCAGCCAAGATCGTCGCAGGGGGCCAACTAATGAAAAACTGTTTTTT
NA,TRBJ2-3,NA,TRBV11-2,CASSKAPTPSTDTQYF,TGTGCCAGCAGCAAAGCCCCGACTCCTAGCACAGATACGCAGTATTTT
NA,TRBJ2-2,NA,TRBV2,CASSEVGIGLFF,TGTGCCAGCAGTGAGGTCGGGATAGGGCTGTTTTTT
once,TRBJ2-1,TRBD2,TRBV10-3,CAISESEGLAGLYNEQFF,TGTGCCATCAGTGAGTCGGAGGGACTAGCGGGTCTTTACAATGAGCAGTTCTTC
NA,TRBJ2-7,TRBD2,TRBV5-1,CASSTGTSGGPTYEQYF,TGCGCCAGCAGCACGGGGACTAGCGGGGGCCCGACCTACGAGCAGTACTTC
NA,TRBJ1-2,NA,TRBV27,CASSPKTTGGYTF,TGTGCCAGCAGTCCCAAAACGACAGGAGGCTACACCTTC
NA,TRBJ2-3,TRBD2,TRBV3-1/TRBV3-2,CASSQDSAGGDTQYF,TGTGCCAGCAGCCAAGATTCGGCGGGGGGAGATACGCAGTATTTT
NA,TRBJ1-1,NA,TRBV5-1,CASSSGLGHGTEAFF,TGCGCCAGCAGCTCGGGACTTGGGCACGGCACTGAAGCTTTCTTT
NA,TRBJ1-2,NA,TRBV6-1,CASSEAGGYGYTF,TGTGCCAGCAGTGAAGCGGGAGGGTATGGCTACACCTTC
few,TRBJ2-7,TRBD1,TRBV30,CACGQAYEQYF,TGTGCCTGCGGACAGGCCTACGAGCAGTACTTC
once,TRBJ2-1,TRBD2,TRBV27,CASSLSGSSYNEQFF,TGTGCCAGCTCCTTGAGCGGGAGCTCCTACAATGAGCAGTTCTTC
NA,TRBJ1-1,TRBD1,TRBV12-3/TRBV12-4,CASSDRVTEAFF,TGTGCCAGCAGTGACAGGGTCACTGAAGCTTTCTTT
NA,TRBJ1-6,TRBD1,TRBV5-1,CASSLPGQSNSPLHF,TGCGCCAGCAGCCTGCCGGGACAGTCTAATTCACCCCTCCACTTT
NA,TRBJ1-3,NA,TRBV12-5,CASGPDRSSGNTIYF,TGTGCTAGTGGACCCGACAGGTCCTCTGGAAACACCATATATTTT
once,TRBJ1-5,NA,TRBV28,CASSLTPNSNQPQHF,TGTGCCAGCAGTTTAACCCCAAATAGCAATCAGCCCCAGCATTTT
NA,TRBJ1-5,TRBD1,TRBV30,CAWKDRGPGQPQHF,TGTGCCTGGAAGGACAGGGGGCCAGGTCAGCCCCAGCATTTT
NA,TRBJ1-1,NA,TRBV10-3,CAISSGGRGNTEAFF,TGTGCCATCTCGTCGGGCGGGAGAGGGAACACTGAAGCTTTCTTT
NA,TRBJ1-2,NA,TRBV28,CASSLGTDPGYTF,TGTGCCAGCAGCTTAGGGACGGACCCGGGCTACACCTTC
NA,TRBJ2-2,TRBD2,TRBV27,CASSPSGGSGELFF,TGTGCCAGCAGTCCCAGCGGGGGTAGCGGGGAGCTGTTTTTT
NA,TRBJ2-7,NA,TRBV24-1,CATSDSSRSYEQYF,TGTGCCACCAGTGACTCGTCTCGCTCCTACGAGCAGTACTTC
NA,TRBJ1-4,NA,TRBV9,CASSVVGLGEKLFF,TGTGCCAGCAGCGTAGTTGGTTTGGGTGAAAAACTGTTTTTT
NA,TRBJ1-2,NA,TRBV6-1,CASSEVRAGNYGYTF,TGTGCCAGCAGTGAAGTTCGGGCAGGGAATTATGGCTACACCTTC
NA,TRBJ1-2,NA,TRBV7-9,CASSRWGEADYGYTF,TGTGCCAGCAGCCGGTGGGGGGAGGCCGACTATGGCTACACCTTC
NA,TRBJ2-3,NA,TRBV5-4,CASSYTDTQYF,TGTGCCAGCAGCTACACAGATACGCAGTATTTT
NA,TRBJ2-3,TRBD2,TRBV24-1,CATSDLHRGGTDTQYF,TGTGCCACCAGTGATTTGCACCGGGGGGGGACAGATACGCAGTATTTT
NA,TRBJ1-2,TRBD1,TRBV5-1,CASSAGTGDGYTF,TGCGCCAGCAGCGCCGGGACAGGGGATGGCTACACCTTC
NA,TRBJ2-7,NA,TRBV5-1,CASSLETGSYEQYF,TGCGCCAGCAGCTTGGAAACCGGTTCCTACGAGCAGTACTTC
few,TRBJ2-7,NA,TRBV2,CASSYSIEDEQYF,TGTGCCAGCAGCTATTCTATTGAGGACGAGCAGTACTTC
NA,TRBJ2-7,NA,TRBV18,CASSPPDTLRGEQYF,TGTGCCAGCTCACCACCGGACACCTTAAGGGGCGAGCAGTACTTC
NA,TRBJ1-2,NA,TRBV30,CAWSVQPGANYGYTF,TGTGCCTGGAGTGTACAGCCGGGGGCTAACTATGGCTACACCTTC
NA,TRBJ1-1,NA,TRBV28,CASSLKSNTEAFF,TGTGCCAGCAGTTTAAAGTCCAACACTGAAGCTTTCTTT
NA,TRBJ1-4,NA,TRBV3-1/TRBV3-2,CASSQDSGYLFF,TGTGCCAGCAGCCAAGACTCAGGTTACCTGTTTTTT
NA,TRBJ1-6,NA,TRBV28,CASTPGGFYSPLHF,TGTGCCAGCACCCCCGGGGGGTTTTATTCACCCCTCCACTTT
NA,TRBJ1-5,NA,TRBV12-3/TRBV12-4,CASSLHNQPQHF,TGTGCCAGCAGCCTCCATAATCAGCCCCAGCATTTT
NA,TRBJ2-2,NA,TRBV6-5,CASIPLNGAGELFF,TGTGCCAGCATTCCCCTTAACGGGGCCGGGGAGCTGTTTTTT
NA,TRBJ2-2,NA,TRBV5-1,CASTSGIGEELFF,TGCGCCAGCACCTCTGGGATTGGGGAGGAGCTGTTTTTT
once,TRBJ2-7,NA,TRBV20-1,CSASEVYEQYF,TGCAGTGCTAGTGAGGTCTACGAGCAGTACTTC
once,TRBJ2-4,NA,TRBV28,CASSSYRGVRENIQYF,TGTGCCAGCAGTTCCTACCGAGGGGTTAGGGAAAACATTCAGTACTTC